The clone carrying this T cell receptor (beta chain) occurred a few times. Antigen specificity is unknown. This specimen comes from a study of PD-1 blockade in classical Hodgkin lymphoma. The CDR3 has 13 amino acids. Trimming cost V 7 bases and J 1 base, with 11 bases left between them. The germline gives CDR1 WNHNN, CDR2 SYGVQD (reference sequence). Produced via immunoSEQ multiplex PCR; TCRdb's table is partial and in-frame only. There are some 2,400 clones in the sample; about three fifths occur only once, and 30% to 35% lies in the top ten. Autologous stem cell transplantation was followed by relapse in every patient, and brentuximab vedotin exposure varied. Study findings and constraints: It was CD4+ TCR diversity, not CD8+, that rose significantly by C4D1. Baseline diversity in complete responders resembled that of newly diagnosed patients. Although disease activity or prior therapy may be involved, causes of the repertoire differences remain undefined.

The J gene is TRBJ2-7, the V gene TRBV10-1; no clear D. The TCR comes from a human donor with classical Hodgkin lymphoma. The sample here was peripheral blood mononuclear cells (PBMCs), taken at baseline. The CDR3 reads CASKAGKSYEQYF. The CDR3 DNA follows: TGCGCCAGCAAGGCAGGTAAATCCTACGAGCAGTACTTC.